A selection of T cell receptor beta chains follows, all from one sample in a study of T-cell memory formation after mild COVID-19. TCRdb reprocessed the 5' RACE reads with MiXCR, giving one entry per CDR3 protein. This table holds more than 70,000 distinct CDR3 sequences, over 11% found once. Material: PBMCs or a T cell subset sorted from them (not recorded which). Every receptor here comes from an adult woman who had mild COVID-19 (a few samples of this study predate the infection). Cell type and time point are not known. The CDR3 runs from the conserved cysteine through the conserved F or W. A D gene is named only where the DNA matches it firmly. Size values are once, few and many counts, or a class for expanded clones, and some rows have none.

TRBD1 | . | TRBJ1-2 | TRBV7-9 | TGTGCCAGCAGCGACGGACAGGGGGCTGATGGCTACACCTTC | CASSDGQGADGYTF
. | . | TRBJ1-1 | TRBV7-6 | TGTGCCAGCAGCCTGATCCAAGGCGACACTGAAGCTTTCTTT | CASSLIQGDTEAFF
TRBD1 | few | TRBJ2-1 | TRBV4-1 | TGCGCCAGCAGCCAAGATCCCGACAGGGGGGGCTACAATGAGCAGTTCTTC | CASSQDPDRGGYNEQFF
. | . | TRBJ1-2 | TRBV6-5 | TGTGCCAGCAGTCCGAGGAGCAGCTATGGCTACACCTTC | CASSPRSSYGYTF
. | . | TRBJ2-1 | TRBV7-8 | TGTGCCAGCAGCTTAGGGGTGGGGAAGTTCTTC | CASSLGVGKFF
. | . | TRBJ2-5 | TRBV15 | TGTGCCACCAGCTCGACGGACTACCAAGAGACCCAGTACTTC | CATSSTDYQETQYF
TRBD2 | few | TRBJ2-3 | TRBV12-3/TRBV12-4 | TGTGCCAGCAGCGTGACTAGCGAGGATACAGATACGCAGTATTTT | CASSVTSEDTDTQYF
TRBD2 | . | TRBJ2-3 | TRBV2 | TGTGCCAGCAGTGAAGAGAGCGGGGTAGGAACAGATACGCAGTATTTT | CASSEESGVGTDTQYF
. | . | TRBJ2-1 | TRBV11-2 | TGTGCCAGCAGCGCACTGAAGAGCTCCTACAATGAGCAGTTCTTC | CASSALKSSYNEQFF
. | . | TRBJ2-7 | TRBV6-6 | TGTGCCAGCAGTTCCGATACAGGGAACGAGCAGTACTTC | CASSSDTGNEQYF
TRBD2 | . | TRBJ2-7 | TRBV29-1 | TGCAGCGCTTCGACTAGCGGATCCTACGAGCAGTACTTC | CSASTSGSYEQYF
. | few | TRBJ1-5 | TRBV4-3 | TGCGCCAGCAGCCAAGAGCAGGATAGCAATCAGCCCCAGCATTTT | CASSQEQDSNQPQHF
. | . | TRBJ2-1 | TRBV7-8 | TGTGCCAGCAGCCAACAGGGTTGGAATGAGCAGTTCTTC | CASSQQGWNEQFF
. | few | TRBJ2-7 | TRBV4-3 | TGCGCCAGCAGCTCTGGTAGGGGGGAGCGCTCCTACGAGCAGTACTTC | CASSSGRGERSYEQYF
TRBD1 | few | TRBJ2-2 | TRBV12-3/TRBV12-4 | TGTGCCAGCAGCCCCCCCGGGACAGGGACCACCGGGGAGCTGTTTTTT | CASSPPGTGTTGELFF
. | few | TRBJ1-1 | TRBV27 | TGTGCCAGCAGTTCCTTTCCAGGGGTGAACACTGAAGCTTTCTTT | CASSSFPGVNTEAFF
TRBD1 | few | TRBJ2-5 | TRBV13 | TGTGCCAGCAGCACCAGGGGGCAAGAGACCCAGTACTTC | CASSTRGQETQYF
. | . | TRBJ1-5 | TRBV24-1 | TGTGCCACCTCGTGGAGGGCGGATCAGCCCCAGCATTTT | CATSWRADQPQHF
. | few | TRBJ2-7 | TRBV12-3/TRBV12-4 | TGTGCCAGCACCGAAGGTCTCGAGCAGTACTTC | CASTEGLEQYF
. | . | TRBJ2-3 | TRBV7-7 | TGTGCCAGCAGCTTGGACGGGCTAGTCACAGATACGCAGTATTTT | CASSLDGLVTDTQYF
TRBD1 | . | TRBJ2-7 | TRBV14 | TGTGCCAGCAGCCCTTTGGACAGGGATATCTACGAGCAGTACTTC | CASSPLDRDIYEQYF
TRBD1 | . | TRBJ2-7 | TRBV7-9 | TGTGCCAGCAGCTTACAGACAGGGTCCTACGAGCAGTACTTC | CASSLQTGSYEQYF
TRBD2 | few | TRBJ2-1 | TRBV5-6 | TGTGCCAGCAGCTTGCGACTAGCGGGCTCCTACAATGAGCAGTTCTTC | CASSLRLAGSYNEQFF
. | . | TRBJ2-7 | TRBV27 | TGTGCCAGCGGGGGTCTATGGTACGAGCAGTACTTC | CASGGLWYEQYF
TRBD1 | . | TRBJ2-1 | TRBV20-1 | TGCAGTGCTAGAGACCCGACAGGGATCAATGAGCAGTTCTTC | CSARDPTGINEQFF
. | . | TRBJ2-7 | TRBV30 | TGTGCCTGGAGCGACCCCCCCGCGGGCGAGCAGTACTTC | CAWSDPPAGEQYF
. | few | TRBJ1-4 | TRBV30 | TGTGCCTGGAGTGTAAGGGGGGCAGGTGAAAAACTGTTTTTT | CAWSVRGAGEKLFF
. | . | TRBJ2-1 | TRBV4-1 | TGCGCCAGCAGCCAAGAACTGCGAGTGAGCAACAATGAGCAGTTCTTC | CASSQELRVSNNEQFF
. | . | TRBJ1-2 | TRBV19 | TGTGCCAGTAGCCGAGCTTCAGGGAATGACTATGGCTACACCTTC | CASSRASGNDYGYTF
. | many | TRBJ2-6 | TRBV7-9 | TGTGCCAGCAGCCCCAGGGGAGTTAGTTCTGGGGCCAACGTCCTGACTTTC | CASSPRGVSSGANVLTF
TRBD1 | . | TRBJ2-5 | TRBV7-9 | TGTGCCAGCAGCCCCAGCCGGGACAGGGGGGATCAAGAGACCCAGTACTTC | CASSPSRDRGDQETQYF
TRBD1 | . | TRBJ1-1 | TRBV10-3 | TGTGCCATCGGAGATGACAGGGGGCGCCGAGCTTTCTTT | CAIGDDRGRRAFF
. | . | TRBJ2-7 | TRBV5-5 | TGTGCCAGCAGCTTATGGACAGCCTCCTACGAGCAGTACTTC | CASSLWTASYEQYF
. | . | TRBJ1-4 | TRBV7-9 | TGTGCCAGCAGCTTAATTAGCGTCCGGGAGCGGTCTAATGAAAAACTGTTTTTT | CASSLISVRERSNEKLFF
. | few | TRBJ2-2 | TRBV9 | TGTGCCAGCAGCGAACTAGAATTGGGGGAGCTGTTTTTT | CASSELELGELFF
. | few | TRBJ2-2 | TRBV19 | TGTGCCAGTATACGCGCCGGGACTCCATCCACCGGGGAGCTGTTTTTT | CASIRAGTPSTGELFF
. | few | TRBJ2-7 | TRBV15 | TGTGCCACCAGTCCCGGAACCTGGAAGAGCTCCTACGAGCAGTACTTC | CATSPGTWKSSYEQYF
TRBD1 | . | TRBJ2-7 | TRBV20-1 | TGCAGTGCTAGAGGTCCAGGACAGGTCCGCTCCTACGAGCAGTACTTC | CSARGPGQVRSYEQYF
TRBD1 | few | TRBJ2-7 | TRBV25-1 | TGTGCCAGCAGTGAGGTCACAGGGGGCATCCACGAGCAGTACTTC | CASSEVTGGIHEQYF
. | few | TRBJ2-4 | TRBV4-3 | TGCGCCAGCAGCCAAGTGGAAGCCAAAAACATTCAGTACTTC | CASSQVEAKNIQYF
. | few | TRBJ2-3 | TRBV4-1 | TGCGCCAGCAGCCAAACAAGTGCGTGGATAGATACGCAGTATTTT | CASSQTSAWIDTQYF